The 19 T cell receptor beta chains below were found in one sample sequenced in a study of blood T cell repertoires in COVID-19 (dated by TCRdb to the early 2020s). Library construction relied on the immunoSEQ multiplex PCR assay. TCRdb re-hosts the immuneACCESS table, in-frame sequences only. Its copies lack some clones; in the studies checked, an unresolved V gene accounts for under half of them, and the cause for the rest is not known. For this sample there are about 200,000 clones; 94% appear just once. The top ten constitute 0.76% of the sample. Sequenced material: peripheral blood. These receptors came from a man aged 30 to 39 with COVID-19, enrolled during active disease.

Here the CDR3 reads CAIRFKTSDEQYF. CDR3 nucleotides: TGTGCCATCCGATTTAAGACTAGCGACGAGCAGTACTTC. The chain is built from TRBV10-3 and TRBJ2-7; 8 bases match TRBD2. The CDR3 extends over 13 amino acids. Germline-derived CDR1 and CDR2 are ENHRY and SYGVKD. Germline trimming cut 8 bases from V and 5 bases from J; bases unmatched to any gene: 8.

The chain uses TRBV21-1 and TRBJ2-1; TRBD1 was called by the table and not checked on the DNA. TRBV21-1 represents a pseudogene. The CDR3 contains 16 residues. CDR3 sequence reads: CASSGRGQGFNNEQFF. CDR3 nucleotide sequence: TGTGCCAGCAGCGGAAGGGGACAGGGGTTTAACAATGAGCAGTTCTTC.

The chain employs TRBV7-2 and TRBJ1-4, with TRBD1 matching 10 bases. The CDR3 runs 16 residues. Germline CDR1 is SGHTA and CDR2 is FQGNSA. V lost 6 bases, J lost 3 bases, and 7 bases stayed unmatched. The CDR3 spells CASRPGQGTANEKLFF. Written as DNA, the CDR3 is TGTGCCAGCAGGCCGGGACAGGGGACAGCTAATGAAAAACTGTTTTTT.

This chain's CDR3 is CAWRRYRGVGLYEQYF. CDR3 coding DNA: TGTGCCTGGAGGAGATACAGGGGAGTAGGTCTTTACGAGCAGTACTTC. J is TRBJ2-7 and V is TRBV30; TRBD1 aligns across 7 bases. The V gene end was trimmed by 3 bases and the J gene end by 4 bases; junction bases not matched to a gene: 15. The germline V gene encodes CDR1 GTSNPN and CDR2 SVGIG (reference sequence). The CDR3 extends over 16 amino acids.

The chain combines TRBV20-1 with TRBJ1-6, with a tentative D call TRBD1 (6 bases). V lost 6 bases, J lost 10 bases, and 10 bases lay in between. Per the germline V gene, CDR1 is DFQATT and CDR2 is SNEGSKA (reference sequence). The CDR3 length is 11 residues. The DNA for the CDR3 is TGCAGTGCAGGAACAGGGTCACCCCTCCACTTT. Translation gives CSAGTGSPLHF.

The chain has TRBV19 and TRBJ1-5, with D unresolved. Germline values: CDR1 LNHDA, CDR2 SQIVND (reference sequence). The V gene lost 1 base and the J gene lost 7 bases, with 11 bases spanning the gap. The CDR3 covers 14 residues. The CDR3 nucleotides are TGTGCCAGTAGTATAGCCGGGGTGTGGCAGCCCCAGCATTTT. This encodes CASSIAGVWQPQHF.

The chain combines TRBV19 with TRBJ1-4; D gene uncertain. This CDR3 contains 14 residues. CDR1 LNHDA and CDR2 SQIVND come from the germline V gene (reference sequence). The V end was cut by 4 bases, the J end by 5 bases, with 11 bases between. CDR3 nucleotide sequence: TGTGCCAGTAGTAGGGCGGGTCCGAATGAAAAACTGTTTTTT. Translated, it gives CASSRAGPNEKLFF. Using reference TRBV19 and TRBJ1-4 for the parts outside the CDR3, the full variable domain is DGGITQSPKYLFRKEGQNVTLSCEQNLNHDAMYWYRQDPGQGLRLIYYSQIVNDFQKGDIAEGYSVSREKKESFPLTVTSAQKNPTAFYLCASSRAGPNEKLFFGSGTQLSVL.

This clone was seen a handful of times. The chain combines TRBV12-3 or TRBV12-4 with TRBJ2-1; D uncertain. V lost 6 bases to trimming and J lost 3 bases, with 9 bases between them. The CDR3 runs to 13 residues. The CDR3 DNA reads TGTGCCAGCAGCAAACTACTCTACAATGAGCAGTTCTTC. Translation gives CASSKLLYNEQFF.

The gene calls are TRBV5-1 and TRBJ1-3, with 7 bases identical to TRBD1. Germline V gene lookup returns CDR1 SGHRS and CDR2 YFSETQ. V shed 2 bases and J 2 bases; nucleotides not matched to a gene: 1. The CDR3 runs 14 residues. The CDR3 loop is CASSLGQAGNTIYF. In DNA, the CDR3 is TGCGCCAGCAGCTTAGGACAGGCTGGAAACACCATATATTTT.

The chain joins TRBV6-1 to TRBJ1-2; D unclear. This CDR3 has 13 amino acids. Per the germline V gene, CDR1 is MNHNS and CDR2 is SASEGT. V shed 2 bases and J shed 8 bases, with 12 bases lying between them. CDR3 DNA: TGTGCCAGCAGTGAACGGGTCTATGGAGGCTACACCTTC. Protein product: CASSERVYGGYTF.

This chain joins TRBV29-1 and TRBJ1-1; 9 bases agree with TRBD1. V was clipped by 4 bases and J by 0 bases; unmatched bases: 3. Germline-derived CDR1 and CDR2 are SQVTM and ANQGSEA. CDR3 length: 14 amino acids. Written as DNA, the CDR3 is TGCAGCGTTGTGAGGGACAGGGTGAACACTGAAGCTTTCTTT. It translates to CSVVRDRVNTEAFF.

This clone was detected once. This rearrangement joins TRBV5-1 to TRBJ1-6; D not certain. The CDR3 totals 17 residues. From germline, CDR1 is SGHRS and CDR2 YFSETQ. The V and J ends lost 0 bases and 8 bases respectively, with 18 bases between them. The CDR3, as DNA: TGCGCCAGCAGCTTGGCGCCGAAGCAGACAACTCATTCACCCCTCCACTTT. It is translated as CASSLAPKQTTHSPLHF.

The chain has TRBV9 and TRBJ2-1; 7 nucleotides agree with TRBD2. The ends lost 1 base at V and 3 bases at J; junction bases unmatched: 7. Germline assignment: CDR1 SGDLS and CDR2 YYNGEE. The CDR3 loop spans 16 amino acids. In nucleotides, the CDR3 is TGTGCCAGCAGCGTAAGGGGCGGGGGTCTCTACAATGAGCAGTTCTTC. Protein sequence: CASSVRGGGLYNEQFF.

The count of this clone is one. The chain recombines TRBV30 with TRBJ2-1, with TRBD2 identical over 8 bases. Trimming removed 4 bases from V and 8 bases from J; junction bases left unmatched: 7. CDR1 and CDR2 from the germline V gene are GTSNPN and SVGIG (reference sequence). This CDR3 comprises 13 residues. Written as DNA, the CDR3 is TGTGCCTGGAATCGCCGGGGGGGCCATGAGCAGTTCTTC. Translation: CAWNRRGGHEQFF.

The chain recombines TRBV19 with TRBJ2-7; D is unresolved. CDR1 and CDR2 (germline): LNHDA, SQIVND (reference sequence). The V end lost 6 bases, the J end lost 5 bases, and 11 bases lay between the germline ends. The CDR3 is 12 amino acids. CDR3 DNA sequence: TGTGCCAGTAGCGATCTACCGAACGAGCAGTACTTC. This gives the protein CASSDLPNEQYF.

The gene calls are TRBV19 and TRBJ1-2, with D maybe TRBD1 (6 bases). Deletions cut 1 base from V and 4 bases from J, with 13 bases between. The CDR3 extends over 15 amino acids. Germline values: CDR1 LNHDA, CDR2 SQIVND (reference sequence). CDR3 protein: CASSIAQGPTYGYTF. The CDR3, as DNA: TGTGCCAGTAGTATAGCCCAGGGGCCGACCTATGGCTACACCTTC.

The rearrangement uses TRBV5-4 and TRBJ1-4; D is undetermined. The CDR3 has 16 residues. Germline-derived CDR1 and CDR2 are SGHNT and YYREEE (reference sequence). V was shortened by 2 bases and J by 0 bases, with 11 bases between the two germline ends. CDR3 in amino acids: CASSFGGPATNEKLFF. The CDR3 coding sequence is TGTGCCAGCAGCTTTGGAGGTCCTGCAACTAATGAAAAACTGTTTTTT.

The CDR3, as DNA: TGTGCCAGCTCCCTCGGGGGGGGGAACACTGAAGCTTTCTTT. Its translation: CASSLGGGNTEAFF. The V gene is TRBV18, the J gene TRBJ1-1, with a weak D call TRBD1 (5 bases). The CDR3 is made up of 14 amino acids. Deletions cut 6 bases from V and 1 base from J, with 12 bases between. Per germline, CDR1 KGHSH and CDR2 LQKENI.

The rearrangement links TRBV7-9 to TRBJ2-5, with TRBD1 identical over 9 bases. Germline V gene lookup returns CDR1 SEHNR and CDR2 FQNEAQ (reference sequence). V lost 5 bases and J lost 5; bases outside the gene matches: 6. CDR3 size: 14 residues. CDR3 sequence (DNA): TGTGCCAGCAGCCCTACAGGGGGCGTGGAGACCCAGTACTTC. Amino acids: CASSPTGGVETQYF.